This TCR beta chain was recorded in a study of blood T cell repertoires in COVID-19. On the study more broadly: COVID-19 samples, acute and convalescent, were from the United States, Italy and Spain.

Per the authors' pipeline: Estimated nucleated cell counts came from reference gene primer amplification. The method was immunoSEQ multiplex PCR; TCRdb's version includes in-frame clones alone and lacks a portion of them. The V and J calls and the clone size are those of that table, but D and trimming were determined from the DNA. The table has 130,000 or so clones, 85% to 90% seen once; the top ten hold about 27%. Germline CDR1 reads MNHEY; CDR2 reads SMNVEV (reference sequence). V dropped 8 bases and J dropped 7 bases, with 23 bases sitting between them. This CDR3 spans 15 amino acids. This sequence originates from a man aged 65-85 years with active or convalescent COVID-19. The material sequenced was peripheral blood. The chain couples TRBV27 to TRBJ1-2; D is perhaps TRBD1 (6 bases). The CDR3: CASGGGRPFFRGYTF. CDR3 sequence (DNA): TGTGCCAGCGGGGGGGGGCGTCCTTTTTTTCGTGGCTACACCTTC.